The 18 T cell receptor beta chains presented below share a single source sample, sequenced in a study of radiation and T cells in renal cell carcinoma. Libraries were prepared by immunoSEQ multiplex PCR; TCRdb keeps only in-frame clonotypes and omits some of them. The sample consists of approximately 25,000 clones, around half of them appearing once. Treatment: treatment-naive control, cytoreductive nephrectomy. Specimen: tumor tissue, collected from a patient whose treatment was nephrectomy without radiotherapy. The receptors derive from a human donor with renal cell carcinoma.

The chain links TRBV7-2 to TRBJ1-1; D remains unclear. The V and J ends lost 2 bases and 0 bases respectively, with 7 bases between them. The CDR3 is made up of 14 amino acids. Per the germline V gene, CDR1 is SGHTA and CDR2 is FQGNSA. CDR3 protein: CASSLLALNTEAFF. The CDR3 region has the DNA TGTGCCAGCAGCTTACTGGCACTGAACACTGAAGCTTTCTTT.

This clone was counted only a few times. The chain links TRBV7-9 to TRBJ1-2; D gene ambiguous. CDR1 and CDR2 from the germline V gene are SEHNR and FQNEAQ (reference sequence). The CDR3 extends over 14 amino acids. V was trimmed by 0 bases and J by 7 bases, leaving 12 bases between them. The CDR3 is CASSLAGSAGGYTF. In nucleotides, the CDR3 is TGTGCCAGCAGCTTAGCGGGAAGTGCGGGTGGCTACACCTTC.

The chain uses TRBV4-3 and TRBJ1-1; TRBD1 might be the D (6 bases). The CDR3 totals 20 residues. V lost 0 bases and J lost 0, with 23 bases in between. Germline values: CDR1 LGHNA, CDR2 YSLEER. This chain's CDR3 is CASSQEAPNLVAGVNTEAFF. The CDR3 nucleotides read TGCGCCAGCAGCCAAGAGGCGCCGAACTTAGTGGCAGGGGTGAACACTGAAGCTTTCTTT.

This clone has only one observation. The V gene is TRBV4-3, the J gene TRBJ1-5; D remains ambiguous. CDR3 length: 13 amino acids. Germline values: CDR1 LGHNA, CDR2 YSLEER. Trimming removed 0 bases from V and 6 bases from J, with 6 bases in between. Written as DNA, the CDR3 is TGCGCCAGCAGCCAAGATAAAATTCAGCCCCAGCATTTT. Translated: CASSQDKIQPQHF.

The chain joins TRBV6-6 to TRBJ2-5; 8 bases are a match to TRBD1. CDR3 length: 16 residues. J was trimmed by 5 bases and V by 0 bases; bases with no gene match: 8. Germline V gene lookup returns CDR1 MNHNY and CDR2 SVGAGI (reference sequence). The CDR3 region has the DNA TGTGCCAGCAGTTACTCGAATCAGGGGGCGTGGGAGACCCAGTACTTC. Translated: CASSYSNQGAWETQYF.

Only one count was recorded for this clone. This chain links TRBV9 with TRBJ1-1; 7 bases agree with TRBD1. The CDR3 is 15 residues long. Germline V gene data show CDR1 as SGDLS and CDR2 as YYNGEE. V shed 3 bases and J 5 bases; nucleotides not matched to a gene: 10. The CDR3 spells CASSAERQGRTEAFF. DNA for the CDR3: TGTGCCAGCAGCGCCGAACGACAGGGTCGTACTGAAGCTTTCTTT.

This clone was detected once. The chain combines TRBV9 with TRBJ2-5; 7 bases are shared with TRBD2. The CDR3 has 14 residues. J lost 4 bases, V lost 4 bases, and 7 bases had no gene match. Germline CDR1 is SGDLS and CDR2 is YYNGEE. In nucleotides, the CDR3 is TGTGCCAGCAGCCCAGGTGGGGGGGGAGAGACCCAGTACTTC. Amino acid sequence: CASSPGGGGETQYF.

The gene calls are TRBV19 and TRBJ2-5; maybe TRBD2 (5 bases). Trimming cost V 2 bases and J 2 bases, with 12 bases left between them. Germline CDR1 and CDR2: LNHDA and SQIVND (reference sequence). CDR3 length: 15 amino acids. CDR3 sequence (DNA): TGTGCCAGTAGTATAACGGGGAGAGTGCAAGAGACCCAGTACTTC. Its protein product is CASSITGRVQETQYF.

The chain is built from TRBV7-8 and TRBJ1-2; perhaps TRBD1 as D (5 bases). The CDR3 loop spans 14 amino acids. The V gene lost 3 bases and the J gene lost 10 bases, with 18 bases spanning the gap. In germline, CDR1 is SGHVS, CDR2 FQNEAQ. DNA of the CDR3: TGTGCCAGCAGCTTGGGGAGCCGGGACGGGATCTACACCTTC. It translates to CASSLGSRDGIYTF. Full variable domain (outside the CDR3, taken from reference TRBV7-8 and TRBJ1-2): GAGVSQSPRYKVAKRGQDVALRCDPISGHVSLFWYQQALGQGPEFLTYFQNEAQLDKSGLPSDRFFAERPEGSVSTLKIQRTQQEDSAVYLCASSLGSRDGIYTFGSGTRLTVV.

V is TRBV29-1 and J is TRBJ2-7, with 11 bases lining up with TRBD1. J was trimmed by 4 bases and V by 4 bases; bases with no gene match: 6. The CDR3 totals 14 residues. CDR1 is SQVTM and CDR2 is ANQGSEA in the germline V gene. CDR3 nucleotides: TGCAGCGTTGTCACCGGGACAGGGGGTTACGAGCAGTACTTC. Its translation: CSVVTGTGGYEQYF.

This clone came up a few times. This chain connects TRBV5-1 to TRBJ2-5; 7 nucleotides agree with TRBD2. Germline CDR1 and CDR2: SGHRS and YFSETQ. After removal of 5 bases from V and 5 bases from J, the junction contained 12 bases not matched to a gene. CDR3 size: 15 residues. As DNA, the CDR3 is TGCGCCAGCAGGTTTAGGGAGGGTACGTACGAGACCCAGTACTTC. Its translation: CASRFREGTYETQYF.

The rearrangement uses TRBV5-4 and TRBJ1-6; D ambiguous. Looked up from germline, CDR1 is SGHNT and CDR2 is YYREEE (reference sequence). The CDR3 sequence is 15 residues long. V was cut by 4 bases and J by 1 base, with 9 bases left in between. CDR3 residues: CASSPLRSYNSPLHF. The CDR3 DNA reads TGTGCCAGCAGCCCCTTGAGATCCTATAATTCACCCCTCCACTTT. Variable domain in full (rest from reference TRBV5-4 and TRBJ1-6): ETGVTQSPTHLIKTRGQQVTLRCSSQSGHNTVSWYQQALGQGPQFIFQYYREEENGRGNFPPRFSGLQFPNYSSELNVNALELDDSALYLCASSPLRSYNSPLHFGNGTRLTVT.

The gene calls are TRBV27 and TRBJ2-7; TRBD1 matches 7 bases. Germline CDR1 is MNHEY and CDR2 is SMNVEV (reference sequence). Losses at the gene ends were 3 bases for V and 4 bases for J; bases not matched to a gene: 12. The CDR3 is 16 residues long. The CDR3 nucleotides are TGTGCCAGCAGTTTCTCTACCGTGACAGGGAAATACGAGCAGTACTTC. Translated, it gives CASSFSTVTGKYEQYF.

In its sample, this clone was seen a few times. The rearrangement links TRBV5-4 to TRBJ2-3; tentative D call: TRBD2 (6 bases). The CDR3 has 15 residues. The germline V gene has CDR1 SGHNT and CDR2 YYREEE (reference sequence). Deletions cut 2 bases from V and 2 bases from J, with 12 bases between. CDR3 in amino acids: CASSFGLIDTDTQYF. The CDR3 DNA sequence: TGTGCCAGCAGCTTCGGACTAATCGACACAGATACGCAGTATTTT.

This clone was picked up a small number of times. V usage is TRBV30 and J usage is TRBJ1-1; weak D call: TRBD1 (6 bases). The CDR3 runs 11 residues. Trimming removed 0 bases at V and 11 bases at J, with 10 bases between. Looked up from germline, CDR1 is GTSNPN and CDR2 is SVGIG (reference sequence). The CDR3 nucleotides read TGTGCCTGGAGTGTGAGGGGGTGGGCTTTCTTT. Translated: CAWSVRGWAFF.

The chain carries TRBV7-2 and TRBJ2-1; TRBD1 matches at 11 bases. Germline CDR1 is SGHTA and CDR2 is FQGNSA. V gave up 6 bases and J gave up 7 bases; unmatched junction bases: 8. This CDR3 is built from 15 residues. The CDR3: CASRPGQGAGNEQFF. The CDR3 region has the DNA TGTGCCAGCAGGCCTGGACAGGGGGCGGGGAATGAGCAGTTCTTC. The whole variable domain, filled in from reference TRBV7-2 and TRBJ2-1, reads GAGVSQSPSNKVTEKGKDVELRCDPISGHTALYWYRQSLGQGLEFLIYFQGNSAPDKSGLPSDRFSAERTGGSVSTLTIQRTQQEDSAVYLCASRPGQGAGNEQFFGPGTRLTVL.

The chain uses TRBV5-4 and TRBJ1-6, with TRBD1 matching over 8 bases. With 4 bases clipped from V and 8 bases from J, the junction kept 8 bases outside the gene matches. This CDR3 region has 15 residues. Germline V gives CDR1 SGHNT, CDR2 YYREEE (reference sequence). CDR3 protein: CASSPDRGYYSPLHF. DNA for the CDR3: TGTGCCAGCAGCCCCGACAGGGGATATTATTCACCCCTCCACTTT.

The genes are TRBV7-6 and TRBJ1-5; 8 positions match TRBD1. Germline CDR1 and CDR2: SGHVS and FNYEAQ. This CDR3 comprises 14 residues. The trim removed 5 bases at V and 5 bases at J, leaving 5 bases unmatched. CDR3 nucleotide sequence: TGTGCCAGCAGCATTGGACAGGGTGATCAGCCCCAGCATTTT. Translating it yields CASSIGQGDQPQHF.